Sequencing of this T cell receptor beta chain was carried out in a study of T cells in Graves' hyperthyroidism and ophthalmopathy. As for the study in general: Peripheral blood specimens were obtained at initial diagnosis, prior to any treatment.

Each person with ophthalmopathy scored at least 3 on the Clinical Activity Score, reached NOSPECS grade 4 or higher, and had been ill under 3 months. Study observations and caveats: Blood samples included most of the expanded thyroid clonotypes exceeding 0.001. Before onset, ophthalmopathy was predicted by the model a median approximately 6.6 months earlier.

About this clonotype: Its matching antigen is unknown.

CDR3 length: 15 residues. J gave up 5 bases and V 5 bases, and 11 bases lay outside the gene matches. Germline V CDR1 and CDR2: MNHEY, SMNVEV (reference sequence). The TCR beta CDR3 regions underwent amplification using RNA transcripts as the source. HTBI primers were employed in a first-round RT-PCR of the TCR CDR3. TCRdb fed the multiplex PCR reads into MiXCR, producing one record per CDR3 protein. Among more than 350,000 distinct CDR3 sequences listed, about 15% were seen once. This receptor was obtained from a woman aged 55 to 70 with Graves' ophthalmopathy. The sequenced sample was blood. The chain combines TRBV27 with TRBJ2-7; 8 bases fit TRBD1. Here the CDR3 DNA reads TGTGCCAGCAGTCGCCCGGGGCAGGGGGCCAACGAGCAGTACTTC. This gives the protein CASSRPGQGANEQYF.